Given below is one TCR beta chain in context. Its antigen specificity is not known. Base qualities are not at hand, and no much larger clone is one base apart. Its CDR3 holds 18 amino acids, cysteine through phenylalanine. The kept DNA is CDR3 alone, 54 bases in frame from the first base. In the paper's terms, the treatment or condition label means: allogeneic hematopoietic cell transplantation with graft depleted of TCRalphabeta T cells and CD19 B cells. Transplant recipients were children who received TCRalphabeta/CD19-depleted allogeneic hematopoietic cell grafts. This record comes from a study of T-cell reconstitution after alpha-beta-depleted transplantation in children listed by TCRdb under 2016. Turning to the overall study: T-cell immune reconstitution after TCRalphabeta/CD19-depleted allogeneic hematopoietic cell transplantation in children was quantitatively tracked in the study by means of TCR repertoire profiling. Overall results and qualifications from the work: The frequencies of hyperexpanded clones fell over the following months, and after one year, T-cell counts and TCRbeta diversity were mostly attributed to newly produced T cells. About two months after transplant, the apparently early recovery of alphabetaT-cell counts reportedly depended on just several hundred clones that had expanded rapidly and came from non-depleted graft cells. In some patients, high TCRbeta diversity at day 60 was attributed to recipient T cells and intrathymic progenitors that had survived conditioning.

The library came from PCR. For sequencing, an Illumina HiSeq 2500 was employed. Molecular barcoding was employed in the preparation of TCR libraries, with unique molecular identifiers being used to normalize TCRbeta repertoire quantification. TCRdb reprocessed the public reads (quality trimming at Q25 with fastp, clone calling with MiXCR) and kept in-frame beta chains. Rows are combined by CDR3 protein, so each entry shows the most common genes and DNA. The sample table contains hundreds of thousands of distinct CDR3 sequences; only one count was recorded for roughly 13% of them. The ten largest clones add up to over 2% of the sample.

This TCR derives from a male patient aged 10 to 17 who had a stem cell transplant for acute myeloid leukemia, so the T cells may come from the graft donor. Recombination joined TRBV21-1 with TRBJ2-7; the table's TRBD1 call for D was not verified on the DNA. TRBV21-1 corresponds to a pseudogene. The sequencing used PBMCs, mostly from graft donor cells, collected 360 days after TCRalphabeta/CD19-depleted stem cell transplant. Read as DNA, the sequence is TGTGCCAGCAGCAAAGGGGACGGTCCGAGCTACAGGGACCACGAGCAGTACTTC. This is translated as CASSKGDGPSYRDHEQYF.